Presented here are 10 T cell receptor beta chains from one specimen sequenced in a study of cytomegalovirus exposure and HLA in healthy donors. Sequenced by immunoSEQ multiplex PCR; TCRdb stores in-frame clones only, minus some. The sample contains about 66,000 clones, 95% to 98% of which appear only once. Sequences were obtained from PBMCs. The receptor source for this set is a woman aged 18-29 years in good health and CMV-seropositive.

The rearrangement joins TRBV9 to TRBJ1-1, with D unclear. V shed 0 bases and J shed 10 bases, with 7 bases lying between them. Germline CDR1 and CDR2: SGDLS and YYNGEE. CDR3 length: 11 residues. The CDR3 reads CASSVGGVAFF. The CDR3 bases are TGTGCCAGCAGCGTAGGCGGGGTAGCTTTCTTT.

This chain connects TRBV5-1 to TRBJ2-3, with D hard to call. CDR3 length: 14 amino acids. From germline, CDR1 is SGHRS and CDR2 YFSETQ. Trimming took off 4 bases at V and 0 bases at J, with 9 bases between the two ends. The chain's CDR3 is CASSPRASTDTQYF. The CDR3 region has the DNA TGCGCCAGCAGCCCAAGAGCTAGCACAGATACGCAGTATTTT.

The chain has TRBV19 and TRBJ1-2, with 7 bases that match TRBD1. J lost 7 bases, V lost 0 bases, and 8 bases had no gene match. CDR3 size: 15 residues. CDR1 is LNHDA and CDR2 is SQIVND in the germline V gene (reference sequence). CDR3 amino acids: CASSIDDWGQSGYTF. Written as DNA, the CDR3 is TGTGCCAGTAGTATAGATGATTGGGGACAGTCTGGCTACACCTTC.

The V call is TRBV11-3, the J call TRBJ2-1, with 10 nucleotides matching TRBD1. The CDR3 loop spans 17 amino acids. The germline V gene has CDR1 SGHNT and CDR2 YENEEA. The V and J ends lost 0 bases and 8 bases, in that order; junction bases with no gene match: 10. In nucleotides, the CDR3 is TGTGCCAGCAGCTTAGAAAAGCCCGGGACAGGGGTTTATGAGCAGTTCTTC. Amino acids: CASSLEKPGTGVYEQFF. The whole variable domain, remainder taken from reference TRBV11-3 and TRBJ2-1, is EAGVVQSPRYKIIEKKQPVAFWCNPISGHNTLYWYLQNLGQGPELLIRYENEEAVDDSQLPKDRFSAERLKGVDSTLKIQPAELGDSAVYLCASSLEKPGTGVYEQFFGPGTRLTVL.

This rearrangement joins TRBV10-3 to TRBJ1-2; the match to TRBD1 covers 7 bases. V dropped 8 bases and J dropped 7; count of bases not matched to a gene: 16. The germline V gene encodes CDR1 ENHRY and CDR2 SYGVKD. The CDR3 runs 15 residues. CDR3 region: CAIGTRKTGVFGYTF. The CDR3 region has the DNA TGTGCCATCGGAACCCGGAAAACAGGGGTATTTGGCTACACCTTC.

This clone was detected once. The chain links TRBV11-2 to TRBJ2-2; no clear D gene. Germline V CDR1 and CDR2: SGHAT, FQNNGV. The length of the CDR3 is 13 residues. The V end lost 3 bases, the J end lost 1 base, and 3 bases lay between the germline ends. The CDR3 here is CASSLRNTGELFF. CDR3 bases: TGTGCCAGCAGCTTGAGGAACACCGGGGAGCTGTTTTTT.

V and J are TRBV12-5 and TRBJ2-1; TRBD2 matches 12 bases. The junction had 21 bases not matched to a gene; V was cut back by 2 bases and J by 4 bases. Germline V gene data show CDR1 as LGHNT and CDR2 as FRNRAP. CDR3 size: 22 residues. This CDR3 is CASGLRGGGLAGGPSLYNEQFF. As DNA, the CDR3 is TGTGCTAGTGGTTTGAGGGGCGGGGGCCTAGCGGGAGGGCCATCGCTTTACAATGAGCAGTTCTTC. Filled out from reference TRBV12-5 and TRBJ2-1, the complete variable domain reads DARVTQTPRHKVTEMGQEVTMRCQPILGHNTVFWYRQTMMQGLELLAYFRNRAPLDDSGMPKDRFSAEMPDATLATLKIQPSEPRDSAVYFCASGLRGGGLAGGPSLYNEQFFGPGTRLTVL.

The V gene is TRBV5-4, the J gene TRBJ1-2, with D possibly being TRBD1 (6 bases). The CDR3 totals 15 residues. Trimming left V 6 bases short and J 2 bases short, with 17 bases between. Germline values: CDR1 SGHNT, CDR2 YYREEE (reference sequence). DNA of the CDR3: TGTGCCAGCACCGTGCGGGGGGCCGCGAACTATGGCTACACCTTC. Amino acids: CASTVRGAANYGYTF.

The chain recombines TRBV6-1 with TRBJ2-7, with 9 bases aligning to TRBD1. V was pared by 0 bases and J by 6 bases, with 12 bases of the junction left unmatched. This CDR3 has 17 residues. Germline V gene sequence: CDR1 MNHNS, CDR2 SASEGT. The CDR3 DNA reads TGTGCCAGCAGTGAAGCTAACCGAGGGACAGGGAGACGCGAGCAGTACTTC. Amino acid sequence: CASSEANRGTGRREQYF.

The chain joins TRBV7-8 to TRBJ2-7; 12 bases are shared with TRBD2. Germline CDR1 reads SGHVS; CDR2 reads FQNEAQ. This CDR3 spans 17 amino acids. Trimming at V came to 5 bases and at J to 3 bases, leaving 11 bases not matched to a gene. The CDR3 coding sequence is TGTGCCAGCAGCCTAGAGACGGGACTAGCGGGTGGCTACGAGCAGTACTTC. Protein: CASSLETGLAGGYEQYF.